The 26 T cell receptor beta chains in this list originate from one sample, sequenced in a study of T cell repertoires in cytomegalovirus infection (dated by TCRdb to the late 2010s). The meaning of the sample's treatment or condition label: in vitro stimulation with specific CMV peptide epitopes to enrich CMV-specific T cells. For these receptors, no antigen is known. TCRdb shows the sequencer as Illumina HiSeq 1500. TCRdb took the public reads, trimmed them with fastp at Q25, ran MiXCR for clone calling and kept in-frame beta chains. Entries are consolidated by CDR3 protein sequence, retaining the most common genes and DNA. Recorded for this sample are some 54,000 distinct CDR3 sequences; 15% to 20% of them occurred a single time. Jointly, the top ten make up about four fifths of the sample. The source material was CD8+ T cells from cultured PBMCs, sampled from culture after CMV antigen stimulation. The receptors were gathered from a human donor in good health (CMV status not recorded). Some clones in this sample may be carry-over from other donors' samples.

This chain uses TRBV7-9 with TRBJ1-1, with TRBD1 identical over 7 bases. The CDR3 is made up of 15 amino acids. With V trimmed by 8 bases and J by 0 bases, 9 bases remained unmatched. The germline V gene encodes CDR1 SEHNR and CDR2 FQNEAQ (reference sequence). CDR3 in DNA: TGTGCCAGCCGAAGGGATGGGACAGTGAACACTGAAGCTTTCTTT. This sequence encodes CASRRDGTVNTEAFF.

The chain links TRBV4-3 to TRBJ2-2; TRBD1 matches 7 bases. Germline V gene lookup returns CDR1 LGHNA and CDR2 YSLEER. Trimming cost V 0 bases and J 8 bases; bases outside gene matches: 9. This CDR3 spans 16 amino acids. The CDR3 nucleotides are TGCGCCAGCAGCCAAGATTCCTTCCACAGGGGAGGGGAGCTGTTTTTT. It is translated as CASSQDSFHRGGELFF.

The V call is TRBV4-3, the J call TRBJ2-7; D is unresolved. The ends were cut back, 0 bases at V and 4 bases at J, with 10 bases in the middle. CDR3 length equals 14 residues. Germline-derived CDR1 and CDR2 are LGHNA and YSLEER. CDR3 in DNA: TGCGCCAGCAGCCAAGATAGGGTGGGTTACGAGCAGTACTTC. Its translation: CASSQDRVGYEQYF.

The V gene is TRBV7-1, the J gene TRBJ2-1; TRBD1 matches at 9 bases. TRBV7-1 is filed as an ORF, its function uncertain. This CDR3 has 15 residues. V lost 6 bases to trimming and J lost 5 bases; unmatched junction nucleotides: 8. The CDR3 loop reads CASRHRDRENNEQFF. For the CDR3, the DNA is TGTGCCAGCAGACACCGGGACAGGGAAAACAATGAGCAGTTCTTC.

The CDR3 loop is CASSPSRGSEYEQYF. In nucleotides, the CDR3 is TGTGCCAGCAGTCCCTCCAGGGGGTCGGAATACGAGCAGTACTTC. The V call is TRBV27, the J call TRBJ2-7; the match to TRBD1 covers 7 bases. The CDR3 is 15 residues long. Trimming removed 5 bases from V and 4 bases from J; junction bases left unmatched: 11. The germline V gene has CDR1 MNHEY and CDR2 SMNVEV (reference sequence).

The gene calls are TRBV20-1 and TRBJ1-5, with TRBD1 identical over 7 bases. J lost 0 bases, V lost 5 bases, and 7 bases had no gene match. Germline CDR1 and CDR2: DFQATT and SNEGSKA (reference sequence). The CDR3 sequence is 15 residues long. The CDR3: CSARDSLFSNQPQHF. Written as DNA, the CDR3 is TGCAGTGCTCGGGACAGTCTTTTTAGCAATCAGCCCCAGCATTTT.

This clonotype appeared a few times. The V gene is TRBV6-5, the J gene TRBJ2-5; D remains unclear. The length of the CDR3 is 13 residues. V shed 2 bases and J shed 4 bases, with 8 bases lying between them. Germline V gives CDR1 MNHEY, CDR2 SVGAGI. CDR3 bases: TGTGCCAGCAGTTACGAGATGGGAGAGACCCAGTACTTC. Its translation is CASSYEMGETQYF.

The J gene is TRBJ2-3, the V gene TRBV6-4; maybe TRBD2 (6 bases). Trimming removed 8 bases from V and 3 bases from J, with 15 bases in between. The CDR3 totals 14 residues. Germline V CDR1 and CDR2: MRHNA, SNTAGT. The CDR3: CASSFGGETDTQYF. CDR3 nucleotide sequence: TGTGCCAGCTCCTTCGGCGGGGAAACAGATACGCAGTATTTT.

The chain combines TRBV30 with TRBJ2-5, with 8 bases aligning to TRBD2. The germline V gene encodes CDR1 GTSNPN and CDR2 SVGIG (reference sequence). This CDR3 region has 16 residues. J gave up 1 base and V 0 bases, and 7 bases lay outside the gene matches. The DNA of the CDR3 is TGTGCCTGGAGTGTCGGAGCGGGGGTGCTCCAAGAGACCCAGTACTTC. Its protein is CAWSVGAGVLQETQYF.

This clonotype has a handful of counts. CDR3 in amino acids: CASSPLGGGETQYF. In DNA, the CDR3 is TGCGCCAGCAGCCCCCTTGGGGGGGGAGAGACCCAGTACTTC. J is TRBJ2-5 and V is TRBV4-1, with 7 bases matching TRBD2. From germline, CDR1 is MGHRA and CDR2 YSYEKL. V was pared by 4 bases and J by 4 bases, with 6 bases of the junction left unmatched. The CDR3 contains 14 residues.

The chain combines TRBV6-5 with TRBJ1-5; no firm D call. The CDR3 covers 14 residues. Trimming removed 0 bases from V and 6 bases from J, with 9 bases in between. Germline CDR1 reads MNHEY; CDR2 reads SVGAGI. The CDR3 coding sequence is TGTGCCAGCAGTTACTCGATGTCAGGTCAGCCCCAGCATTTT. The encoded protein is CASSYSMSGQPQHF.

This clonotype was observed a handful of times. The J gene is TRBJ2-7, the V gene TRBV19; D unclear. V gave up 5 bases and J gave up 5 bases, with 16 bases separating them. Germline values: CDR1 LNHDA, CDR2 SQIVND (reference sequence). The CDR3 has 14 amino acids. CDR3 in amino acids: CASSPATTGDEQYF. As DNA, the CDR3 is TGTGCCAGTAGTCCCGCAACCACTGGGGACGAGCAGTACTTC.

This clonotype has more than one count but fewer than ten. CDR3 sequence: CASSQDGTGATGELFF. CDR3 DNA: TGCGCCAGCAGCCAAGATGGGACAGGGGCCACCGGGGAGCTGTTTTTT. The rearrangement joins TRBV4-3 to TRBJ2-2; 10 bases match TRBD1. Trimming at V came to 0 bases and at J to 4 bases, leaving 2 bases not matched to a gene. This CDR3 region has 16 residues. Germline lookup yields CDR1 LGHNA and CDR2 YSLEER.

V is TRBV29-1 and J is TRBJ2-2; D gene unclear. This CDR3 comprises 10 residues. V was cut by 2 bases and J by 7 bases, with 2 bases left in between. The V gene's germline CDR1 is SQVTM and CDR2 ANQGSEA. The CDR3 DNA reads TGCAGCGTTGAATTCGGGGAGCTGTTTTTT. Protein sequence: CSVEFGELFF.

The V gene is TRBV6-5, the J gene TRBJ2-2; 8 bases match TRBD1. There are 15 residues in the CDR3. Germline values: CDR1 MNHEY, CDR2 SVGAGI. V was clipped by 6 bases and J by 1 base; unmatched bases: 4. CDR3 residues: CASRFGQGNTGELFF. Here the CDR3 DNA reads TGTGCCAGCAGGTTCGGACAGGGGAACACCGGGGAGCTGTTTTTT.

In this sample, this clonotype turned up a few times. The CDR3, as DNA: TGTGCCAGCAGTTACGGGGGCTCCGGGGAGCTGTTTTTT. Residues: CASSYGGSGELFF. The gene calls are TRBV6-2 or TRBV6-3 and TRBJ2-2, with a weak D call TRBD1 (6 bases). The CDR3 consists of 13 residues. Germline lookup yields CDR1 MNHEY and CDR2 SVGEGT. V lost 2 bases and J 6 bases, leaving 7 bases between the germline ends.

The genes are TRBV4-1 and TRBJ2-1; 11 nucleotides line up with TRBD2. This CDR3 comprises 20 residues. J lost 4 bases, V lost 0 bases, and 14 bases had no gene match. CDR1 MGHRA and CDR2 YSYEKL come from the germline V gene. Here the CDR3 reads CASSQDDLAGGVGSYNEQFF. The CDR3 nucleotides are TGCGCCAGCAGCCAAGATGATCTAGCGGGGGGAGTAGGTAGTTACAATGAGCAGTTCTTC.

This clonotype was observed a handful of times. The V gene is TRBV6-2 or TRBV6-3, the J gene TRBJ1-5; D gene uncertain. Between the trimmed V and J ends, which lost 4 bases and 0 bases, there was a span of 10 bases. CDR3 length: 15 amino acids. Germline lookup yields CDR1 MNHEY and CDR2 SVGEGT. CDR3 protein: CASSSHRDSNQPQHF. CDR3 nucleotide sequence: TGTGCCAGCAGTTCGCACAGAGATAGCAATCAGCCCCAGCATTTT.

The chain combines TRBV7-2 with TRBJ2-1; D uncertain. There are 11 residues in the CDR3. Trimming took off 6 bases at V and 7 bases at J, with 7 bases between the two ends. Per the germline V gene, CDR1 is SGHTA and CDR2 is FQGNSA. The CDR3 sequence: CASRAQNEQFF. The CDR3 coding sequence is TGTGCCAGCAGGGCGCAAAATGAGCAGTTCTTC.

CDR3 in DNA: TGTGCCACCAGTGACCGCTTTGACCCGGGGGACACCGGGGAGCTGTTTTTT. It yields the protein CATSDRFDPGDTGELFF. The J gene is TRBJ2-2, the V gene TRBV24-1, with TRBD2 as a possible D gene (6 bases). In germline, CDR1 is KGHDR, CDR2 SFDVKD. The CDR3 has 17 amino acids. The V end was cut by 4 bases, the J end by 3 bases, with 17 bases between.

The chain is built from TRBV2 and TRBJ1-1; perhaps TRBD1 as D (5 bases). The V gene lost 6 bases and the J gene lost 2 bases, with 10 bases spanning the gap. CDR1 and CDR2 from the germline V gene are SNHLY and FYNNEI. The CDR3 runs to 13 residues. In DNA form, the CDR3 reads TGTGCCAGCAGCGTCCAGGGAAACACTGAAGCTTTCTTT. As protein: CASSVQGNTEAFF.

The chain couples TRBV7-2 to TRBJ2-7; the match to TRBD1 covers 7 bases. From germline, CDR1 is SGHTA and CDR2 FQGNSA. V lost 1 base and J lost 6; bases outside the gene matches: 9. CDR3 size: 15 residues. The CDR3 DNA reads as TGTGCCAGCAGCTTAGGGGACAGACGTGCTAGCGAGCAGTACTTC. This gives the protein CASSLGDRRASEQYF.

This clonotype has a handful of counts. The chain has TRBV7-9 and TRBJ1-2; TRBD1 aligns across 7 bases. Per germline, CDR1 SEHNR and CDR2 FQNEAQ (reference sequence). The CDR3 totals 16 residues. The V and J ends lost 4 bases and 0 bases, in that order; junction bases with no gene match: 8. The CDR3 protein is CASSSNRDRSNYGYTF. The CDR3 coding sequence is TGTGCCAGCAGCTCCAACAGGGACAGATCTAACTATGGCTACACCTTC.

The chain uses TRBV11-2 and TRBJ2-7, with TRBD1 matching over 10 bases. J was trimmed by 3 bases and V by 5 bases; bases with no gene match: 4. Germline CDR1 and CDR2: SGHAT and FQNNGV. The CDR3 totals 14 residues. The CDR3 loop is CASSHRDRGYEQYF. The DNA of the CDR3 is TGTGCCAGCAGCCATCGGGACAGGGGCTACGAGCAGTACTTC.

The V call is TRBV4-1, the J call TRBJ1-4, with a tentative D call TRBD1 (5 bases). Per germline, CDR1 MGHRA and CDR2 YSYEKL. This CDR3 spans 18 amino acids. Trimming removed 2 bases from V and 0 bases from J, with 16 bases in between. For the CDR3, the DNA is TGCGCCAGCAGCCAAAGGGACCAGAACCATGCAACTAATGAAAAACTGTTTTTT. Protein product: CASSQRDQNHATNEKLFF.

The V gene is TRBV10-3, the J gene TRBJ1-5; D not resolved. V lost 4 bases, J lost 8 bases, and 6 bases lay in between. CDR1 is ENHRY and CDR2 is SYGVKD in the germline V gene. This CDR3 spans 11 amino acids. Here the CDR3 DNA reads TGTGCCATCAGTGGGGGAGAGCCCCAGCATTTT. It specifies CAISGGEPQHF.